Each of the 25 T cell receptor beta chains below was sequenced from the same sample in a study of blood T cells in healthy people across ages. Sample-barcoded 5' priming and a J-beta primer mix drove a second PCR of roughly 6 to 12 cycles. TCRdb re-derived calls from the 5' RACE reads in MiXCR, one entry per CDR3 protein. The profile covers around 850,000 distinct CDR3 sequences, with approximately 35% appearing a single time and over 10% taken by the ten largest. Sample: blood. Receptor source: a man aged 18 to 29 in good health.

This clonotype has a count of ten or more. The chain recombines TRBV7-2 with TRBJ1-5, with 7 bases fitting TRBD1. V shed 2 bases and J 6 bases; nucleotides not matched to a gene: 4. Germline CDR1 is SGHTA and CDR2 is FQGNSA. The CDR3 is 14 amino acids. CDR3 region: CASSLRTGGQPQHF. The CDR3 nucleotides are TGTGCCAGCAGCTTAAGGACAGGAGGTCAGCCCCAGCATTTT.

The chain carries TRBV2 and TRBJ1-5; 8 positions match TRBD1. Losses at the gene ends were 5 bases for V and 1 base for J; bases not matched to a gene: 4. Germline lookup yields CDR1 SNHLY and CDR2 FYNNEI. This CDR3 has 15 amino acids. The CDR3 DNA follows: TGTGCCAGCAGTTTTACAGGGGGAAGCAATCAGCCCCAGCATTTT. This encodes CASSFTGGSNQPQHF.

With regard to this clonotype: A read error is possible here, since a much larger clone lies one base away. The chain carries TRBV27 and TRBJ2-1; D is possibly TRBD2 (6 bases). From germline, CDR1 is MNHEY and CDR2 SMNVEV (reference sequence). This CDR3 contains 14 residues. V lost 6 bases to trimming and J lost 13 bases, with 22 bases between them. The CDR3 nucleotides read TGTGCCAGCAGCCAGACTAGGGCCCAAGAGACCCAGTTCTTC. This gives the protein CASSQTRAQETQFF.

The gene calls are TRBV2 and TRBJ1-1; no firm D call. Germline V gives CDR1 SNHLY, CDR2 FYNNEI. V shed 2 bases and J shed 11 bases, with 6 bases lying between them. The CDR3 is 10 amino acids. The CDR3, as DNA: TGTGCCAGCAGTGAATTTGAGGCTTTCTTT. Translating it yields CASSEFEAFF. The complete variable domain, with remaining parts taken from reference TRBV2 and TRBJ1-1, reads EPEVTQTPSHQVTQMGQEVILRCVPISNHLYFYWYRQILGQKVEFLVSFYNNEISEKSEIFDDQFSVERPDGSNFTLKIRSTKLEDSAMYFCASSEFEAFFGQGTRLTVV.

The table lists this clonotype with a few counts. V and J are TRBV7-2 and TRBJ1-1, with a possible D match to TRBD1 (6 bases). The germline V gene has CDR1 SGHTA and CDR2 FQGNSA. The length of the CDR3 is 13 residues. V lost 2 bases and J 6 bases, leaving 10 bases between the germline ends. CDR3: CASSLYGGSEAFF. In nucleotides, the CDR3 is TGTGCCAGCAGCTTATACGGGGGCTCTGAAGCTTTCTTT.

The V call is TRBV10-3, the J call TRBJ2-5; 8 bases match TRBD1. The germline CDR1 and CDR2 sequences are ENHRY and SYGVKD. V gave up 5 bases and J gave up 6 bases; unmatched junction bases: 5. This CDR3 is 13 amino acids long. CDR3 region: CAISNRQGKTQYF. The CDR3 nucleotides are TGTGCCATCAGTAATAGACAGGGGAAGACCCAGTACTTC.

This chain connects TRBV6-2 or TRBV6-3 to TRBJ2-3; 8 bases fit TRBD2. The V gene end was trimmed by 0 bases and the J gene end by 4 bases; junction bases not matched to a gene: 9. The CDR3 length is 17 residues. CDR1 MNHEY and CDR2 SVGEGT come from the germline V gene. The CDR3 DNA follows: TGTGCCAGCAGTTACTCGATCCGCTCGGGGGGGCCAGATACGCAGTATTTT. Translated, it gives CASSYSIRSGGPDTQYF.

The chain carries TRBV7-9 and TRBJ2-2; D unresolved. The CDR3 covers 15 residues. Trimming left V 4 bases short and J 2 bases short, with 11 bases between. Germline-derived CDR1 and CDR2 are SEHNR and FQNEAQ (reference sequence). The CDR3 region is CASSSNRKNTGELFF. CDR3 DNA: TGTGCCAGCAGCTCTAACCGCAAAAACACCGGGGAGCTGTTTTTT.

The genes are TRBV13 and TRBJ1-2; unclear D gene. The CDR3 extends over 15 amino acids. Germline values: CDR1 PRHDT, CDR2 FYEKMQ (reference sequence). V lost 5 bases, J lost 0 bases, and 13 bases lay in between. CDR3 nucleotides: TGTGCCAGCAGCCCTCCCGCAGGCACTAACTATGGCTACACCTTC. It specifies CASSPPAGTNYGYTF.

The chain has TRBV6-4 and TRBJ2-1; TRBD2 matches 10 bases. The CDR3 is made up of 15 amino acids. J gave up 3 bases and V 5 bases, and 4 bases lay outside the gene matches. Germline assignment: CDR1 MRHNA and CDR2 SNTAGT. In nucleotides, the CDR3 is TGTGCCAGCAGTCTGAAGCGGGAGGGCTACAATGAGCAGTTCTTC. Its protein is CASSLKREGYNEQFF.

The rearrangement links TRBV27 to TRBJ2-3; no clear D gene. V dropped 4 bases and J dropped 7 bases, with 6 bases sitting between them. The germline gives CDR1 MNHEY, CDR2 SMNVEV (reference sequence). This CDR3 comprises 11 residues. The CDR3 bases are TGTGCCAGCAGTTCTGGTTATACGCAGTATTTT. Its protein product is CASSSGYTQYF.

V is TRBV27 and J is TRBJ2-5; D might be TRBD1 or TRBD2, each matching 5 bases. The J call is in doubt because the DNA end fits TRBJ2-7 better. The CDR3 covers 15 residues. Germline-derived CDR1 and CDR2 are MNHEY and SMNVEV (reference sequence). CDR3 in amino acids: CASSFAGTQSYEQYF. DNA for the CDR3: TGTGCCAGCAGTTTTGCCGGGACCCAGTCCTACGAGCAGTACTTC.

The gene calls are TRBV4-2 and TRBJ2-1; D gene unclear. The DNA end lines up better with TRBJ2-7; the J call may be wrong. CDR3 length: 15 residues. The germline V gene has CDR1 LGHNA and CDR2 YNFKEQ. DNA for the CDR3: TGTGCCAGCAGCCAGGGCCTAAGCTCCTACAATGAGCAGTACTTC. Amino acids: CASSQGLSSYNEQYF.

The CDR3: CASSNRQGAWRTDTQYF. CDR3 nucleotides: TGTGCCAGTAGTAACCGACAGGGTGCATGGAGGACAGATACGCAGTATTTT. The chain combines TRBV19 with TRBJ2-3; TRBD1 aligns across 7 bases. From germline, CDR1 is LNHDA and CDR2 SQIVND (reference sequence). V lost 4 bases and J lost 3; bases outside the gene matches: 13. CDR3 size: 17 residues. Based on the CDR3 plus reference TRBV19 and TRBJ2-3, the full variable domain is DGGITQSPKYLFRKEGQNVTLSCEQNLNHDAMYWYRQDPGQGLRLIYYSQIVNDFQKGDIAEGYSVSREKKESFPLTVTSAQKNPTAFYLCASSNRQGAWRTDTQYFGPGTRLTVL.

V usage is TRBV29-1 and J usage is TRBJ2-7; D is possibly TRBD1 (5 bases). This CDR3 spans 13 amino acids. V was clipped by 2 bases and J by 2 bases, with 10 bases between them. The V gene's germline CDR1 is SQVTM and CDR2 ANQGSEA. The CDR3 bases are TGCAGCGTTGAATCAGGGTTTACCTACGAGCAGTACTTC. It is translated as CSVESGFTYEQYF.

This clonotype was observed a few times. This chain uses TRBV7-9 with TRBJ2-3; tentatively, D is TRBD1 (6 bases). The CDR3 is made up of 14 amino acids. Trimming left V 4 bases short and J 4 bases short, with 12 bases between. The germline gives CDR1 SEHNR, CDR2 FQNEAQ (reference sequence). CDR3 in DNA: TGTGCCAGCAGCTACCGGGACATCTCAGATACGCAGTATTTT. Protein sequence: CASSYRDISDTQYF.

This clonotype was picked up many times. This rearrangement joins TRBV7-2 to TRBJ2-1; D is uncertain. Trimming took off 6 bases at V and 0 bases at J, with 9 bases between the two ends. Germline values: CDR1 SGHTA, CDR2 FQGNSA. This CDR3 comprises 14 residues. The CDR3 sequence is CASSQYNSYNEQFF. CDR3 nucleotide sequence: TGTGCCAGCAGTCAATACAACTCCTACAATGAGCAGTTCTTC. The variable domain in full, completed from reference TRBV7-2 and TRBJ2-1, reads GAGVSQSPSNKVTEKGKDVELRCDPISGHTALYWYRQSLGQGLEFLIYFQGNSAPDKSGLPSDRFSAERTGGSVSTLTIQRTQQEDSAVYLCASSQYNSYNEQFFGPGTRLTVL.

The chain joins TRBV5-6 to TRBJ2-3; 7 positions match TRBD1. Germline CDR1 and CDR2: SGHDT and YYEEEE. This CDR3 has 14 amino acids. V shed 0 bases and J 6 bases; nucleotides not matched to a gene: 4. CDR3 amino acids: CASSLGQGWDTQYF. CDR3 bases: TGTGCCAGCAGCTTGGGACAGGGTTGGGATACGCAGTATTTT.

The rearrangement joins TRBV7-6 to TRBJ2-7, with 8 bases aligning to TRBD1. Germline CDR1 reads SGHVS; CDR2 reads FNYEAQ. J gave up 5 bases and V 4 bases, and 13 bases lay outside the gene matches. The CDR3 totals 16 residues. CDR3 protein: CASSSRIRDRYHEQYF. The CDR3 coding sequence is TGTGCCAGCAGCTCACGGATCCGGGACAGGTATCACGAGCAGTACTTC.

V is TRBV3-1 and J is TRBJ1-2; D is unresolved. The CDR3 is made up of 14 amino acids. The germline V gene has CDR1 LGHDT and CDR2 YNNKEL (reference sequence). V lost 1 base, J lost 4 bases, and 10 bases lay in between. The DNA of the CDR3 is TGTGCCAGCAGCCAAGGCCAGATCCGCTATGGCTACACCTTC. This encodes CASSQGQIRYGYTF.

The CDR3 region is CASSIRTSGDTQYF. As DNA, the CDR3 is TGCGCCAGCAGCATCCGGACTAGCGGAGATACGCAGTATTTT. V gene TRBV5-1 combines with J gene TRBJ2-3, with 10 bases identical to TRBD2. The CDR3 runs 14 residues. Germline lookup yields CDR1 SGHRS and CDR2 YFSETQ. V lost 4 bases to trimming and J lost 5 bases; unmatched junction nucleotides: 4.

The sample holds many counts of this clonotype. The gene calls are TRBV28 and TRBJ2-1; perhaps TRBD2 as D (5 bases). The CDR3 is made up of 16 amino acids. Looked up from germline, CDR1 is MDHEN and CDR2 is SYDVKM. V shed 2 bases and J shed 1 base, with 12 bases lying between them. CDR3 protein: CASSLAGGVSYNEQFF. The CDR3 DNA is TGTGCCAGCAGTTTAGCGGGCGGTGTTTCCTACAATGAGCAGTTCTTC.

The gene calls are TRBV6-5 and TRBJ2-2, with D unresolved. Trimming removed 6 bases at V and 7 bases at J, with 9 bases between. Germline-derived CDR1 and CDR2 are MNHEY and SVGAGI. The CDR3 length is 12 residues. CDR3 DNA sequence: TGTGCCAGCAGGGAACGGGTCGGGGAGCTGTTTTTT. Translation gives CASRERVGELFF.

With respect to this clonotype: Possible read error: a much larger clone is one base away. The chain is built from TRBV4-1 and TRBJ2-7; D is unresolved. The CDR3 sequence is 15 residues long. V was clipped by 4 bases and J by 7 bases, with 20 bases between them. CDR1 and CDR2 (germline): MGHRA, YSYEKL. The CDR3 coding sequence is TGCGCCAGCAGCCCCCCCGGACCCTCCTACAATGAGCAGTACTTC. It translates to CASSPPGPSYNEQYF.

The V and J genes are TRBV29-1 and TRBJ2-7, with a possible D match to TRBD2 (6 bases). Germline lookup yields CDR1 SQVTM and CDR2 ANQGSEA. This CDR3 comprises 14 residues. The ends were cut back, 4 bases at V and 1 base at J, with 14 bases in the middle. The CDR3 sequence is CSVAWRGRSYEQYF. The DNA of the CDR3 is TGCAGCGTTGCCTGGCGGGGCCGGTCCTACGAGCAGTACTTC.